A selection of T cell receptor beta chains follows, all from one sample in a study of shared clonotypes between healthy human individuals. Sequencing used immunoSEQ multiplex PCR; TCRdb keeps in-frame clones, though not all of them. The sample shows roughly 2.2 million clones, approximately 93% of them seen only once. The sample taken for sequencing was naive CD4+ T cells from PBMCs. Receptor source: a man younger than 35 in good health. Some clones in this sample may be carry-over from other donors' samples. CDR3s include the opening cysteine and the closing phenylalanine or tryptophan. A D gene is named only where the DNA matches it firmly. Size is omitted from some rows. Given values are once, few, many or a class for expanded clones.

.,TRBJ2-3,TRBV19,.,CASSAGFTDTQYF,TGTGCCAGTAGTGCTGGCTTCACAGATACGCAGTATTTT
TRBD2,TRBJ2-1,TRBV28,.,CASSLGGSIYNEQFF,TGTGCCAGCAGTTTAGGCGGGAGCATCTACAATGAGCAGTTCTTC
TRBD1,TRBJ1-2,TRBV28,.,CASIGGDREDYGYTF,TGTGCCAGCATTGGGGGGGACAGGGAGGACTATGGCTACACCTTC
.,TRBJ1-1,TRBV9,.,CASSGTPNRNTEAFF,TGTGCCAGCAGCGGAACCCCTAATCGGAACACTGAAGCTTTCTTT
.,TRBJ1-1,TRBV28,.,CASSSPDRTEAFF,TGTGCCAGCAGTTCTCCTGACAGGACTGAAGCTTTCTTT
.,TRBJ2-5,TRBV27,.,CASSLTAKKTQYF,TGTGCCAGCAGTTTGACGGCCAAGAAGACCCAGTACTTC
TRBD2,TRBJ2-5,TRBV4-2,.,CASSQPGTSEETQYF,TGTGCCAGCAGCCAACCCGGGACTAGCGAGGAGACCCAGTACTTC
.,TRBJ1-3,TRBV7-3,.,CASSLDRNTIYF,TGTGCCAGCAGCTTAGACCGCAACACCATATATTTT
.,TRBJ2-5,TRBV28,.,CASSGGAGAQETQYF,TGTGCCAGCAGTGGGGGGGCAGGGGCGCAGGAGACCCAGTACTTC
.,TRBJ2-5,TRBV5-6,.,CASSLVGAGGMQETQYF,TGTGCCAGCAGCTTGGTCGGTGCCGGCGGGATGCAAGAGACCCAGTACTTC
.,TRBJ2-7,TRBV7-9,.,CASSVRGAYEQYF,TGTGCCAGCAGCGTACGGGGTGCCTACGAGCAGTACTTC
TRBD2,TRBJ2-1,TRBV29-1,.,CSVPLGAGGPYNEQFF,TGCAGCGTCCCCTTAGGAGCGGGAGGCCCTTACAATGAGCAGTTCTTC
TRBD1,TRBJ2-7,TRBV4-2,few,CASSQEDRGYEQYF,TGTGCCAGCAGCCAGGAGGACAGGGGGTACGAGCAGTACTTC
TRBD2,TRBJ2-1,TRBV27,once,CASSSLAAGDNEQFF,TGTGCCAGCAGTTCCCTAGCTGCGGGAGATAATGAGCAGTTCTTC
TRBD1,TRBJ2-7,TRBV9,.,CASSVGLGTGDYEQYF,TGTGCCAGCAGCGTAGGACTTGGGACAGGGGACTACGAGCAGTACTTC
.,TRBJ2-7,TRBV5-1,.,CASSPGIGLTYEQYF,TGCGCCAGCAGCCCGGGGATCGGGTTAACCTACGAGCAGTACTTC
.,TRBJ2-2,TRBV5-1,.,CASSLIPNTGELFF,TGCGCCAGCAGCTTAATACCGAACACCGGGGAGCTGTTTTTT
.,TRBJ1-1,TRBV28,few,CASYSVNTEAFF,TGTGCCAGCTATAGCGTGAACACTGAAGCTTTCTTT
.,TRBJ2-7,TRBV5-1,.,CASSPEGAYEQYF,TGCGCCAGCAGCCCCGAGGGGGCCTACGAGCAGTACTTC
.,TRBJ1-1,TRBV7-6,.,CASSLEGGRGEAFF,TGTGCCAGCAGCTTAGAAGGTGGGAGGGGTGAAGCTTTCTTT
TRBD2,TRBJ2-1,TRBV9,.,CASSVVGLAGYNEQFF,TGTGCCAGCAGCGTAGTTGGTCTAGCGGGTTACAATGAGCAGTTCTTC
.,TRBJ2-1,TRBV6-1,.,CASSEGPPPAFNEQFF,TGTGCCAGCAGTGAAGGCCCCCCGCCGGCCTTCAATGAGCAGTTCTTC
.,TRBJ2-7,TRBV13,.,CASSLGQPAGYEQYF,TGTGCCAGCAGCTTAGGGCAGCCCGCCGGTTACGAGCAGTACTTC
TRBD1,TRBJ1-4,TRBV7-9,.,CASSWDRWDEKLFF,TGTGCCAGCAGCTGGGACAGGTGGGATGAAAAACTGTTTTTT
.,TRBJ2-7,TRBV2,.,CASSDVSYEQYF,TGTGCCAGCAGTGACGTGTCCTACGAGCAGTACTTC
.,TRBJ1-5,TRBV28,.,CASSFMGQGPQPQHF,TGTGCCAGCAGTTTTATGGGCCAGGGTCCCCAGCCCCAGCATTTT
.,TRBJ1-3,TRBV15,.,CATSRDQGISGNTIYF,TGTGCCACCAGCAGAGATCAAGGGATTTCTGGAAACACCATATATTTT
.,TRBJ1-5,TRBV19,.,CASRQEEGSQPQHF,TGTGCCAGTAGACAGGAAGAGGGGAGTCAGCCCCAGCATTTT
.,TRBJ1-5,TRBV7-2,.,CASSLGDLVGNQPQHF,TGTGCCAGCAGCTTAGGGGACCTTGTTGGCAATCAGCCCCAGCATTTT
TRBD2,TRBJ2-2,TRBV5-1,.,CASSLAGSGRPGELFF,TGCGCCAGCAGCTTGGCCGGTAGCGGGAGACCCGGGGAGCTGTTTTTT
.,TRBJ2-1,TRBV6-5,.,CASTPGATYNEQFF,TGTGCCAGTACCCCCGGGGCCACCTACAATGAGCAGTTCTTC
.,TRBJ2-7,TRBV5-1,.,CASSLDADPYEQYF,TGCGCCAGCAGCTTGGATGCGGACCCCTACGAGCAGTACTTC
TRBD2,TRBJ2-1,TRBV28,once,CASGPRLAGGDEQFF,TGTGCCAGCGGTCCGCGACTAGCGGGAGGCGATGAGCAGTTCTTC
TRBD2,TRBJ2-3,TRBV2,.,CASRASGSRADTQYF,TGTGCCAGCAGAGCAAGCGGGAGCAGAGCAGATACGCAGTATTTT
.,TRBJ2-7,TRBV25-1,.,CASSGIGAGASYEQYF,TGTGCCAGCAGTGGAATAGGGGCAGGGGCCTCCTACGAGCAGTACTTC
.,TRBJ2-7,TRBV7-6,.,CASSLEPGNYEQYF,TGTGCCAGCAGCTTAGAGCCAGGGAACTACGAGCAGTACTTC